What follows are 13 T cell receptor beta chains derived from one specimen sequenced in a study of cytomegalovirus exposure and HLA in healthy donors (dated by TCRdb to the late 2010s). Library construction relied on the immunoSEQ multiplex PCR assay. The multiplex PCR relied on a mix of 60 forward primers for TCR Vbeta segments and 13 reverse primers for TCR Jbeta segments. This is the immuneACCESS table as TCRdb keeps it, with only in-frame sequences that have V and J called. A part of the clones is gone; compared with another copy, unresolved V genes explain less than half, and the rest is unexplained. The sample includes 200,000 to 250,000 clones, with roughly four fifths observed a single time. About 0.58% of the sample rests with the top ten. Sequencing was done on a sample of PBMCs. The receptors derive from a middle-aged woman in good health and CMV-seronegative.

The rearrangement links TRBV5-4 to TRBJ2-7; D is possibly TRBD1 (6 bases). CDR1 is SGHNT, CDR2 YYREEE, per germline (reference sequence). Trimming removed 0 bases from V and 5 bases from J, with 12 bases in between. This CDR3 has 14 amino acids. CDR3 region: CASSLEPGANEQYF. The CDR3 region has the DNA TGTGCCAGCAGCTTGGAACCAGGGGCCAACGAGCAGTACTTC.

The chain links TRBV18 to TRBJ2-5; D is ambiguous. Near its end, the DNA agrees better with TRBJ2-7, so the J call may be wrong. The CDR3 is 13 residues long. Germline V gene data show CDR1 as KGHSH and CDR2 as LQKENI. The CDR3 nucleotides are TGTGCCAGCTCACCACCGGTCCTCTACGAGCAGTACTTC. As protein: CASSPPVLYEQYF.

This clone has only a few counts. The chain links TRBV4-1 to TRBJ1-6, with a possible D match to TRBD1 (6 bases). The V end lost 3 bases, the J end lost 3 bases, and 12 bases lay between the germline ends. There are 16 residues in the CDR3. CDR1 MGHRA and CDR2 YSYEKL come from the germline V gene. The CDR3 DNA is TGCGCCAGCAGCCACACGGAAGGGGGCTATAATTCACCCCTCCACTTT. It is translated as CASSHTEGGYNSPLHF.

The chain uses TRBV7-8 and TRBJ1-3; 8 nucleotides match TRBD1. Trimming took 3 bases from V and 4 from J; bases not matched to a gene: 2. CDR1 and CDR2 from the germline V gene are SGHVS and FQNEAQ. The CDR3 length is 14 residues. The CDR3 DNA reads as TGTGCCAGCAGCTTTGGACAGGGCGGAAACACCATATATTTT. It codes for CASSFGQGGNTIYF.

On this clone: This specimen includes other DNA sequences encoding the same CDR3. The chain is built from TRBV6-5 and TRBJ2-3; possibly TRBD2 for D (7 bases). This CDR3 has 15 residues. The V end was cut by 6 bases, the J end by 0 bases, with 13 bases between. Germline V gene data show CDR1 as MNHEY and CDR2 as SVGAGI. The CDR3 bases are TGTGCCAGCAGCCTCGGGGGGCCGAGCACAGATACGCAGTATTTT. Protein product: CASSLGGPSTDTQYF.

The genes are TRBV6-1 and TRBJ2-7; no firm D call. Deletions cut 1 base from V and 2 bases from J, with 12 bases between. Germline CDR1 reads MNHNS; CDR2 reads SASEGT. The CDR3 has 15 amino acids. CDR3 loop: CASSEERLLAYEQYF. CDR3 sequence (DNA): TGTGCCAGCAGTGAAGAGAGACTGCTTGCCTACGAGCAGTACTTC.

This clone was detected only once. The chain uses TRBV10-3 and TRBJ2-5; a weak D match, TRBD2 (6 bases). CDR1 ENHRY and CDR2 SYGVKD come from the germline V gene. V was clipped by 5 bases and J by 0 bases, with 10 bases between them. This CDR3 comprises 14 residues. The CDR3 protein is CAISKGGNQETQYF. The CDR3 nucleotides read TGTGCCATCAGTAAGGGAGGAAACCAAGAGACCCAGTACTTC.

J is TRBJ1-1 and V is TRBV5-5, with TRBD1 identical over 8 bases. The CDR3 has 12 amino acids. Germline CDR1 reads SGHKS; CDR2 reads YYEKEE (reference sequence). Trimming at V came to 4 bases and at J to 6 bases, leaving 2 bases not matched to a gene. The CDR3 loop reads CASSPDRAEAFF. CDR3 nucleotides: TGTGCCAGCAGCCCGGACAGGGCTGAAGCTTTCTTT.

This chain connects TRBV27 to TRBJ2-3; TRBD1 is a possible D gene (5 bases). Trimming shortened V by 5 bases and J by 3 bases, and 12 bases separated the two germline ends. Germline-derived CDR1 and CDR2 are MNHEY and SMNVEV (reference sequence). The CDR3 spans 14 residues. The CDR3 DNA sequence: TGTGCCAGCAGTCTGACCCCAGGGACAGATACGCAGTATTTT. Translation gives CASSLTPGTDTQYF.

The V and J genes are TRBV25-1 and TRBJ2-1; no reliable D call. Deletions cut 7 bases from V and 0 bases from J, with 19 bases between. Germline assignment: CDR1 MGHDK and CDR2 SYGVNS. The CDR3 covers 17 residues. As DNA, the CDR3 is TGTGCCAGCACGTCCCCGGCCTCGGAGAGCTCCTACAATGAGCAGTTCTTC. As protein: CASTSPASESSYNEQFF. Filled out from reference TRBV25-1 and TRBJ2-1, the complete variable domain reads EADIYQTPRYLVIGTGKKITLECSQTMGHDKMYWYQQDPGMELHLIHYSYGVNSTEKGDLSSESTVSRIRTEHFPLTLESARPSHTSQYLCASTSPASESSYNEQFFGPGTRLTVL.

The chain has TRBV30 and TRBJ2-2, with 10 nucleotides matching TRBD1. J gave up 6 bases and V 4 bases, and 8 bases lay outside the gene matches. Germline values: CDR1 GTSNPN, CDR2 SVGIG (reference sequence). CDR3 length: 15 residues. The CDR3, as DNA: TGTGCCTGGAAGACCGGGACAGGGGTCCCCGGGGAGCTGTTTTTT. Its translation: CAWKTGTGVPGELFF.

The chain links TRBV19 to TRBJ2-7; D not resolved. This CDR3 spans 12 amino acids. Germline V gives CDR1 LNHDA, CDR2 SQIVND (reference sequence). V dropped 6 bases and J dropped 0 bases, with 6 bases sitting between them. CDR3 DNA: TGTGCCAGTAGCGCGGACTCCTACGAGCAGTACTTC. Translating it yields CASSADSYEQYF.

This clone has a single count. This chain connects TRBV15 to TRBJ2-1; no reliable D call. Trimming took 3 bases from V and 0 from J, leaving 12 bases between them. Germline V gene lookup returns CDR1 LNHNV and CDR2 YYDKDF (reference sequence). The CDR3 has 16 amino acids. The CDR3 is CATSSVRGSSYNEQFF. The CDR3 DNA follows: TGTGCCACCAGCAGTGTCCGCGGTAGCTCCTACAATGAGCAGTTCTTC.